These 14 T cell receptor beta chains share one sample of origin, sequenced in a study of long-term antiretroviral therapy in people with HIV. The assay used was immunoSEQ (version v3.0), run at survey level. Profiling relied on immunoSEQ multiplex PCR, and the TCRdb table lists in-frame clones only, not all of them. Of roughly 35,000 clones in the sample, around 85% are singletons; the top ten hold approximately 4.4%. The specimen was unsorted PBMCs, collected approximately 3.3 years after starting antiretroviral therapy. The receptors were gathered from a man in his late teens or twenties with HIV.

The genes are TRBV29-1 and TRBJ2-5; D may match TRBD1 or TRBD2 (5 bases each). Trimming removed 3 bases from V and 1 base from J, with 12 bases in between. The CDR3 is 14 amino acids. Germline V CDR1 and CDR2: SQVTM, ANQGSEA. The CDR3 reads CSVESGSIQETQYF. The CDR3 DNA is TGCAGCGTTGAGTCAGGGAGCATCCAAGAGACCCAGTACTTC.

The gene calls are TRBV9 and TRBJ1-1; D unclear. The CDR3 length is 13 residues. V lost 2 bases to trimming and J lost 0 bases, with 5 bases between them. Germline assignment: CDR1 SGDLS and CDR2 YYNGEE. The CDR3 spells CASSVDLNTEAFF. The DNA of the CDR3 is TGTGCCAGCAGCGTCGACCTGAACACTGAAGCTTTCTTT.

The chain joins TRBV6-1 to TRBJ2-7; D is unclear. V was trimmed by 6 bases and J by 2 bases, leaving 17 bases between them. Germline assignment: CDR1 MNHNS and CDR2 SASEGT. The CDR3 extends over 15 amino acids. CDR3 loop: CASSSQMRIPYEQYF. The CDR3 nucleotides read TGTGCCAGCAGCTCTCAGATGAGAATTCCCTACGAGCAGTACTTC.

The CDR3 loop is CASSQAGGPSSYEQYF. The CDR3 DNA sequence: TGCGCCAGCAGCCAAGCGGGAGGGCCGAGTTCCTACGAGCAGTACTTC. This chain links TRBV4-3 with TRBJ2-7; 8 positions match TRBD2. Per germline, CDR1 LGHNA and CDR2 YSLEER. The V and J ends lost 1 base and 1 base, in that order; junction bases with no gene match: 6. There are 16 residues in the CDR3.

The rearrangement links TRBV5-1 to TRBJ2-1, with D possibly being TRBD2 (5 bases). Looked up from germline, CDR1 is SGHRS and CDR2 is YFSETQ. The V gene lost 4 bases and the J gene lost 12 bases, with 17 bases spanning the gap. The CDR3 is made up of 13 amino acids. Here the CDR3 reads CASSQISRVGQFF. DNA of the CDR3: TGCGCCAGCAGCCAAATCTCGAGGGTGGGGCAGTTCTTC.

The genes are TRBV6-5 and TRBJ1-1; no firm D call. The CDR3 runs to 12 residues. V was pared by 5 bases and J by 4 bases, with 8 bases between. Germline V gene data show CDR1 as MNHEY and CDR2 as SVGAGI. This CDR3 reads CASSARGTEAFF. The CDR3 DNA sequence: TGTGCCAGCAGTGCCCGGGGCACTGAAGCTTTCTTT.

The rearrangement uses TRBV7-9 and TRBJ2-2; D uncertain. The CDR3 sequence is 15 residues long. Looked up from germline, CDR1 is SEHNR and CDR2 is FQNEAQ (reference sequence). V lost 6 bases and J 0 bases, leaving 11 bases between the germline ends. The CDR3 region has the DNA TGTGCCAGCAGGACCGAGACAACGAACACCGGGGAGCTGTTTTTT. This encodes CASRTETTNTGELFF.

The CDR3 bases are TGCGCCAGCAGCTTGCGGATAACAGATAAGGGTGAAAAACTGTTTTTT. As protein: CASSLRITDKGEKLFF. The rearrangement joins TRBV5-1 to TRBJ1-4; no clear D gene. The CDR3 is 16 residues long. V dropped 1 base and J dropped 7 bases, with 17 bases sitting between them. The V gene's germline CDR1 is SGHRS and CDR2 YFSETQ.

The chain has TRBV27 and TRBJ1-5; tentative D call: TRBD1 (5 bases). V lost 4 bases, J lost 4 bases, and 14 bases lay in between. Germline V lookup: CDR1 MNHEY, CDR2 SMNVEV (reference sequence). The CDR3 has 15 residues. This CDR3 is CASSSDGGENQPQHF. CDR3 DNA: TGTGCCAGCAGTTCCGACGGGGGTGAGAATCAGCCCCAGCATTTT.

This sequence joins TRBV4-1 and TRBJ2-3, with TRBD1 as a possible D gene (6 bases). The CDR3 sequence is 18 residues long. V was trimmed by 3 bases and J by 2 bases, leaving 21 bases between them. Germline loops: CDR1 MGHRA, CDR2 YSYEKL. CDR3 protein: CASSHSPHSRGDTDTQYF. The CDR3, as DNA: TGCGCCAGCAGCCACTCACCACACAGCAGGGGAGACACAGATACGCAGTATTTT.

The chain recombines TRBV9 with TRBJ2-1; TRBD2 aligns across 7 bases. The germline V gene encodes CDR1 SGDLS and CDR2 YYNGEE. After removal of 0 bases from V and 0 bases from J, the junction contained 6 bases not matched to a gene. The CDR3 has 17 residues. DNA of the CDR3: TGTGCCAGCAGCGTAGGAGACCGCGGGAGCTCCTACAATGAGCAGTTCTTC. Protein product: CASSVGDRGSSYNEQFF.

This clone was counted a few times. The chain links TRBV4-2 to TRBJ1-1, with D hard to call. The CDR3 contains 15 residues. From germline, CDR1 is LGHNA and CDR2 YNFKEQ. Trimming removed 1 base at V and 1 base at J, with 10 bases between. The CDR3 DNA sequence: TGTGCCAGCAGCCAAGGGGTCAGCTCGAACACTGAAGCTTTCTTT. Its translation is CASSQGVSSNTEAFF.

The chain is built from TRBV27 and TRBJ2-7, with TRBD1 as a possible D gene (6 bases). CDR1 and CDR2 (germline): MNHEY, SMNVEV (reference sequence). The V end lost 4 bases, the J end lost 2 bases, and 15 bases lay between the germline ends. The CDR3 extends over 15 amino acids. The CDR3 DNA reads TGTGCCAGCAGTTGGAACAGGGAACAAACCTACGAGCAGTACTTC. Its protein product is CASSWNREQTYEQYF.

The V and J genes are TRBV11-3 and TRBJ2-7; TRBD2 matches at 7 bases. The CDR3 is 15 amino acids. Losses at the gene ends were 4 bases for V and 2 bases for J; bases not matched to a gene: 8. The germline gives CDR1 SGHNT, CDR2 YENEEA. CDR3 sequence (DNA): TGTGCCAGCAGCTCCTCGGGAGGTAAAGCCTACGAGCAGTACTTC. Residues: CASSSSGGKAYEQYF.